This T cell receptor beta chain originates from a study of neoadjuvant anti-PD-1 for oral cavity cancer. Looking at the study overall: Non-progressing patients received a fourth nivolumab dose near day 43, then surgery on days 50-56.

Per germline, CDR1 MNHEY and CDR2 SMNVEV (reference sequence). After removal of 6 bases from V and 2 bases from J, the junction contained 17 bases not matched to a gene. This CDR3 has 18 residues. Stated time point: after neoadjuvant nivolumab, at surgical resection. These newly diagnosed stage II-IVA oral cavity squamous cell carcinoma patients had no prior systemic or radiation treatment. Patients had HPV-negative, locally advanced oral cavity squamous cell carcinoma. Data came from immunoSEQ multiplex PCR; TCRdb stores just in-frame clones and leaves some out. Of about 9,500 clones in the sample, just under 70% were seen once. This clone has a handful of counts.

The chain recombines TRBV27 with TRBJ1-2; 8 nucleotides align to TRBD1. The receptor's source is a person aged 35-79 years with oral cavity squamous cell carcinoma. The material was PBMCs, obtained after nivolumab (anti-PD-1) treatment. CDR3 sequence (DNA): TGTGCCAGCAGGTCCCACGGACAGGGAATAAGGGGAAACTATGGCTACACCTTC. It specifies CASRSHGQGIRGNYGYTF.